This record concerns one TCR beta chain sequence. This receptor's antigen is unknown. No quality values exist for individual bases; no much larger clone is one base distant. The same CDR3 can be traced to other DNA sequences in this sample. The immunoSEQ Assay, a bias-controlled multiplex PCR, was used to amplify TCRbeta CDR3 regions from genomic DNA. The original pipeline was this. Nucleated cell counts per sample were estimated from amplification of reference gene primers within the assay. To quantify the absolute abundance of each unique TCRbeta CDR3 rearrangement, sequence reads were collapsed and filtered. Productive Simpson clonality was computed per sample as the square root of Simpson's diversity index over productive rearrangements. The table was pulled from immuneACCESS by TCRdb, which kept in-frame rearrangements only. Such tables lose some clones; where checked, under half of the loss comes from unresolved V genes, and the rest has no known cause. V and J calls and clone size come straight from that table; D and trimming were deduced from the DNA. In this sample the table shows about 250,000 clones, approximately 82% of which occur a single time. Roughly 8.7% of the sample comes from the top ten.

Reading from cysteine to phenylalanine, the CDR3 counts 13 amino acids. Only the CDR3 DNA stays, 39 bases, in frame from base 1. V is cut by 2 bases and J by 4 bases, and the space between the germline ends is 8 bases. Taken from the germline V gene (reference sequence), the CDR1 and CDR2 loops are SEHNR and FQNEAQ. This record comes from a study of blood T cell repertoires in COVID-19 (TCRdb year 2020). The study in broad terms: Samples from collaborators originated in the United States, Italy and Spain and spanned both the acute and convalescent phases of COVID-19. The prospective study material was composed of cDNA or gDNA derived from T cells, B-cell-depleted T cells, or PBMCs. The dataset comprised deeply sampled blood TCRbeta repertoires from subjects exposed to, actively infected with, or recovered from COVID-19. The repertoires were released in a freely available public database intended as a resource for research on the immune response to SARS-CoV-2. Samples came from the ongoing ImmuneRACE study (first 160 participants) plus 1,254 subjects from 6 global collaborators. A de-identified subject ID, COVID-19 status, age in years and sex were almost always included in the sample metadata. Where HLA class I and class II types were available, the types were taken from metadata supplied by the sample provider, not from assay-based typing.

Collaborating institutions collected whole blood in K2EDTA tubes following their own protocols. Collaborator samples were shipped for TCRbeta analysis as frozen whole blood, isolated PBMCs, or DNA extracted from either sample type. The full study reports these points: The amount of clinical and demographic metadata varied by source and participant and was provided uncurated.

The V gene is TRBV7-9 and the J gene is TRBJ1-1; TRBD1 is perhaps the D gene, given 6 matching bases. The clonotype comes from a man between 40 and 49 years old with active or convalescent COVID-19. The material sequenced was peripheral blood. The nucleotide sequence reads TGTGCCAGCAGCTTACTAGGGGGCACTGAAGCTTTCTTT. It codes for CASSLLGGTEAFF.